Detailed here is one T cell receptor (beta chain). This entry is derived from a study of blood T cell repertoires in COVID-19. Turning to the study itself: COVID-19 samples from acute and convalescent phases originated in the United States, Italy and Spain. Sources were T cells, B-cell-depleted T cells, or PBMCs; the material itself was cDNA or gDNA.

Authors' methods: Counts of nucleated cells, estimated from reference gene primer amplification, were obtained. The method was immunoSEQ multiplex PCR; TCRdb's version includes in-frame clones alone and lacks a portion of them. The DNA gave D and trimming, while V, J and clone size come from that table. The sample contains fewer than 150,000 clones, more than 75% of which appear only once. This clonotype was obtained from a woman of 80 years or more with acute or convalescent COVID-19. Sequences were obtained from peripheral blood.

The CDR3 reads CASSSYRPYEQYF. The CDR3, as DNA: TGTGCCAGCAGCTCATACAGGCCCTACGAGCAGTACTTC. The J gene is TRBJ2-7, the V gene TRBV11-2; TRBD1 is a possible D gene (5 bases). The V and J ends lost 4 bases and 2 bases respectively, with 9 bases between them. CDR1 and CDR2 (germline): SGHAT, FQNNGV. The CDR3 consists of 13 residues.